This T cell receptor beta chain is drawn from a study of blood T cell repertoires in COVID-19. From germline, CDR1 is SGHTA and CDR2 FQGNSA. The CDR3 consists of 15 residues. V lost 5 bases to trimming and J lost 7 bases; unmatched junction nucleotides: 6. Which cohort a participant joined came from the clinical history participants gave. It was within 2 weeks before study entry that exposed participants met a COVID-19 case. TCRdb's table, derived via immunoSEQ multiplex PCR, lists solely in-frame clones and lacks some. The sample comprises approximately 400,000 clones, about nine tenths of which are singletons, and roughly 0.9% rests with the top ten.

The sample comprised PBMCs or T cells enriched from blood (not recorded which). The chain employs TRBV7-2 and TRBJ1-5; 12 bases align to TRBD1. The receptor's source is a woman aged 35 to 49 who had been exposed to COVID-19. The CDR3 bases are TGTGCCAGCAGCCGGGGACAGGGGGCTTACCAGCCCCAGCATTTT. This codes for CASSRGQGAYQPQHF.